The 32 T cell receptor beta chains below all came from one sample that was sequenced in a study of T-cell memory formation after mild COVID-19. TCRdb recomputed calls from the 5' RACE reads with MiXCR, one row per CDR3 protein. The sample carries about 250,000 distinct CDR3 sequences, 15% to 17% recorded once. The sequencing sample was made of PBMCs or a T cell subset sorted from them (not recorded which). These receptors originate from an adult woman who had mild COVID-19 (a few samples of this study predate the infection). Cell type and time point are not known.

This clonotype was found a few times. The chain has TRBV12-3 or TRBV12-4 and TRBJ1-6; 7 positions match TRBD1. CDR3 length: 14 amino acids. With V trimmed by 6 bases and J by 10 bases, 9 bases remained unmatched. The CDR3 loop reads CASRYRGGESPLHF. CDR3 in DNA: TGTGCCAGCAGGTACAGGGGCGGTGAATCACCCCTCCACTTT.

This clonotype has a count of ten or more. The chain links TRBV5-1 to TRBJ2-7; TRBD2 is a possible D gene (6 bases). This CDR3 has 15 residues. Germline V gives CDR1 SGHRS, CDR2 YFSETQ. The ends were cut back, 1 base at V and 4 bases at J, with 15 bases in the middle. This CDR3 is CASSLMVGSGYEQYF. Here the CDR3 DNA reads TGCGCCAGCAGCTTGATGGTCGGGAGCGGATACGAGCAGTACTTC.

The sample holds a few counts of this clonotype. The V and J genes are TRBV24-1 and TRBJ1-5; 9 bases agree with TRBD1. The CDR3 has 16 amino acids. Trimming at V came to 4 bases and at J to 9 bases, leaving 12 bases not matched to a gene. The germline V gene has CDR1 KGHDR and CDR2 SFDVKD. CDR3 amino acids: CATSETGTGSSRPQHF. The DNA of the CDR3 is TGTGCCACCAGTGAAACCGGGACAGGGTCGTCTCGGCCCCAGCATTTT.

This clonotype was seen only a few times. CDR3 amino acids: CASSYWAAAYNEQFF. The CDR3 nucleotides read TGTGCCAGCAGCTACTGGGCTGCCGCCTACAATGAGCAGTTCTTC. V and J are TRBV3-1 and TRBJ2-1, with no clear D. Germline V lookup: CDR1 LGHDT, CDR2 YNNKEL (reference sequence). This CDR3 contains 15 residues. Trimming took off 5 bases at V and 2 bases at J, with 13 bases between the two ends.

V gene TRBV27 combines with J gene TRBJ2-7, with D hard to call. Trimming cost V 0 bases and J 3 bases, with 12 bases left between them. This CDR3 has 15 residues. In germline, CDR1 is MNHEY, CDR2 SMNVEV (reference sequence). DNA for the CDR3: TGTGCCAGCAGTTTATCCCCTATGGGGTTCTACGAGCAGTACTTC. Protein sequence: CASSLSPMGFYEQYF.

The genes are TRBV9 and TRBJ1-2; D ambiguous. The length of the CDR3 is 14 residues. CDR1 SGDLS and CDR2 YYNGEE come from the germline V gene. Trimming stripped 3 bases from V and 4 bases from J, with 13 bases between. The CDR3 DNA follows: TGTGCCAGCAGCGACCGGAGCGGTCTCTATGGCTACACCTTC. Translating gives CASSDRSGLYGYTF.

In this sample, this clonotype turned up a few times. The chain has TRBV3-1 and TRBJ2-3, with 8 positions matching TRBD2. From germline, CDR1 is LGHDT and CDR2 YNNKEL (reference sequence). V trimming: 4 bases; J trimming: 4 bases; junction bases outside the gene matches: 10. The CDR3 runs to 16 residues. CDR3 in DNA: TGTGCCAGCAGCCCCACGGGGGGGGTCGGGGCAGATACGCAGTATTTT. Translation gives CASSPTGGVGADTQYF.

The chain joins TRBV18 to TRBJ2-7; 9 bases line up with TRBD1. Germline values: CDR1 KGHSH, CDR2 LQKENI. V lost 3 bases to trimming and J lost 3 bases; unmatched junction nucleotides: 3. The CDR3 sequence is 14 residues long. The CDR3 DNA reads TGTGCCAGCTCACCGGCGGGACAGGGCTACGAGCAGTACTTC. It is translated as CASSPAGQGYEQYF.

This clonotype has a handful of counts. This chain joins TRBV6-2 or TRBV6-3 and TRBJ2-3, with 9 bases identical to TRBD2. Germline V CDR1 and CDR2: MNHEY, SVGEGT. The CDR3 contains 18 residues. V dropped 6 bases and J dropped 1; count of bases not matched to a gene: 14. CDR3 sequence (DNA): TGTGCCAGCAGCTCCACCGCTTATGTAGCGGGAGGCACAGATACGCAGTATTTT. Its translation: CASSSTAYVAGGTDTQYF.

This clonotype has just a few counts. The J gene is TRBJ1-5, the V gene TRBV30; D is undetermined. The CDR3 runs to 13 residues. The V and J ends lost 5 bases and 4 bases respectively, with 12 bases between them. The germline gives CDR1 GTSNPN, CDR2 SVGIG (reference sequence). The CDR3 DNA reads TGTGCCTGGGGTGGACTTCCAAATCAGCCCCAGCATTTT. Translation gives CAWGGLPNQPQHF.

This clonotype was observed a few times. The chain recombines TRBV25-1 with TRBJ2-6, with TRBD1 matching 7 bases. There are 18 residues in the CDR3. Losses at the gene ends were 4 bases for V and 0 bases for J; bases not matched to a gene: 9. The germline V gene has CDR1 MGHDK and CDR2 SYGVNS. CDR3 sequence reads: CASSAPGQRISGANVLTF. CDR3 nucleotide sequence: TGTGCCAGCAGTGCACCGGGACAGCGGATCTCTGGGGCCAACGTCCTGACTTTC.

The J gene is TRBJ1-1, the V gene TRBV24-1; D not resolved. V was pared by 4 bases and J by 8 bases, with 10 bases between. Germline values: CDR1 KGHDR, CDR2 SFDVKD. CDR3 size: 12 residues. CDR3 bases: TGTGCCACCAGTGAATCCGGGCTGGAAGCTTTCTTT. Translating gives CATSESGLEAFF.

The table lists this clonotype with a few counts. This chain links TRBV9 with TRBJ2-5; D is possibly TRBD1 (5 bases). There are 15 residues in the CDR3. Trimming removed 2 bases at V and 1 base at J, with 12 bases between. Germline V gene sequence: CDR1 SGDLS, CDR2 YYNGEE. The CDR3 DNA sequence: TGTGCCAGCAGCGTTTCACCGACAGCCCAAGAGACCCAGTACTTC. The encoded protein is CASSVSPTAQETQYF.

This clonotype was observed at least ten times. The J gene is TRBJ2-1, the V gene TRBV10-3; D remains ambiguous. V lost 3 bases and J lost 10, with 10 bases in between. Germline V CDR1 and CDR2: ENHRY, SYGVKD. The CDR3 spans 12 residues. The CDR3 region is CAISETAGEQFF. CDR3 nucleotide sequence: TGTGCCATCAGTGAAACAGCCGGCGAGCAGTTCTTC.

This clonotype was recorded a few times. The V gene is TRBV24-1, the J gene TRBJ1-2; D is uncertain. Germline CDR1 reads KGHDR; CDR2 reads SFDVKD. V was shortened by 3 bases and J by 4 bases, with 14 bases between the two germline ends. The CDR3 has 15 residues. CDR3: CATSDPETDPYGYTF. DNA of the CDR3: TGTGCCACCAGTGATCCCGAGACGGACCCCTATGGCTACACCTTC.

V is TRBV7-3 and J is TRBJ2-2; 7 bases fit TRBD2. Germline values: CDR1 SGHTA, CDR2 FQGTGA. The CDR3 runs to 16 residues. The V segment lost 4 bases and the J segment 5 bases; nucleotides outside the gene matches: 10. For the CDR3, the DNA is TGTGCCAGCAGCTCCCCTAGCGGCACCGAAACCGGGGAGCTGTTTTTT. Translating gives CASSSPSGTETGELFF. The full variable domain, with the rest looked up from reference TRBV7-3 and TRBJ2-2, is GAGVSQTPSNKVTEKGKYVELRCDPISGHTALYWYRQSLGQGPEFLIYFQGTGAADDSGLPNDRFFAVRPEGSVSTLKIQRTERGDSAVYLCASSSPSGTETGELFFGEGSRLTVL.

This clonotype was found a few times. The J gene is TRBJ2-5, the V gene TRBV24-1; D may be TRBD2 (6 bases). This CDR3 region has 13 residues. The V end lost 5 bases, the J end lost 9 bases, and 15 bases lay between the germline ends. Per the germline V gene, CDR1 is KGHDR and CDR2 is SFDVKD. The CDR3 DNA is TGTGCCACCAGTGTTGCGGGGTATAACGCCCAGTACTTC. It codes for CATSVAGYNAQYF.

This chain uses TRBV5-1 with TRBJ2-4; D unclear. V lost 2 bases and J lost 0, with 24 bases in between. The CDR3 has 20 amino acids. From germline, CDR1 is SGHRS and CDR2 YFSETQ. The CDR3 DNA reads as TGCGCCAGCAGCTTCCCCCCCGGTTGGCGTAAAGAAGTAGCCAAAAACATTCAGTACTTC. Translation gives CASSFPPGWRKEVAKNIQYF.

The chain joins TRBV5-1 to TRBJ2-5; perhaps TRBD2 as D (6 bases). Trimming cost V 1 base and J 5 bases, with 18 bases left between them. This CDR3 is 16 amino acids long. Germline loops: CDR1 SGHRS, CDR2 YFSETQ. CDR3 loop: CASSLSPTSRVETQYF. The CDR3 coding sequence is TGCGCCAGCAGCTTGTCTCCTACTAGCCGTGTTGAGACCCAGTACTTC.

This clonotype was counted between two and nine times. This chain joins TRBV6-6 and TRBJ2-5; possible D gene TRBD2, 6 bases. In germline, CDR1 is MNHNY, CDR2 SVGAGI (reference sequence). CDR3 length equals 12 residues. Trimming pared 6 bases from V and 7 bases from J, leaving 12 bases between. The DNA for the CDR3 is TGTGCCAGCAGCTTTAACGGGGGGACCCAGTACTTC. It translates to CASSFNGGTQYF.

This clonotype was detected only a few times. CDR3 loop: CASSPVAGQSIFEQFF. The DNA for the CDR3 is TGTGCCAGCAGCCCGGTAGCGGGACAGTCAATTTTCGAGCAGTTCTTC. The gene calls are TRBV7-8 and TRBJ2-1, with D possibly TRBD2 on 8 matching bases. Germline assignment: CDR1 SGHVS and CDR2 FQNEAQ. This CDR3 is built from 16 residues. The V end was cut by 5 bases, the J end by 10 bases, with 24 bases between.

This sequence joins TRBV12-3 or TRBV12-4 and TRBJ1-1; D remains ambiguous. The germline V and J ends were trimmed by 7 bases and 1 base, with 22 bases remaining between them. The CDR3 extends over 17 amino acids. The CDR3 DNA sequence: TGTGCCAGCACCTCCCAGGAGAGGATCGGAGGGAACACTGAAGCTTTCTTT. It is translated as CASTSQERIGGNTEAFF.

J is TRBJ1-2 and V is TRBV12-3 or TRBV12-4; D gene unclear. This CDR3 comprises 15 residues. V shed 3 bases and J shed 3 bases, with 14 bases lying between them. CDR3 loop: CASSFSSESHYGYTF. Written as DNA, the CDR3 is TGTGCCAGCAGTTTTTCAAGTGAATCTCACTATGGCTACACCTTC.

In its sample, this clonotype was seen many times. The chain is built from TRBV7-3 and TRBJ2-3; weak D call: TRBD2 (5 bases). CDR1 and CDR2 from the germline V gene are SGHTA and FQGTGA. CDR3 length: 14 amino acids. Trimming left V 5 bases short and J 4 bases short, with 13 bases between. In nucleotides, the CDR3 is TGTGCCAGCAGCCCACCCCTAGCCCCAGATACGCAGTATTTT. This gives the protein CASSPPLAPDTQYF.

This chain links TRBV11-2 with TRBJ2-1, with 8 bases aligning to TRBD2. V lost 5 bases, J lost 3 bases, and 9 bases stayed unmatched. The CDR3 consists of 16 residues. Germline values: CDR1 SGHAT, CDR2 FQNNGV. The CDR3 region is CASSLIAGTGYNEQFF. The DNA of the CDR3 is TGTGCCAGCAGCCTAATAGCGGGAACCGGCTACAATGAGCAGTTCTTC.

This clonotype has ten or more counts. The V call is TRBV15, the J call TRBJ2-3; no firm D call. From germline, CDR1 is LNHNV and CDR2 YYDKDF (reference sequence). The CDR3 contains 11 residues. Trimming removed 1 base from V and 8 bases from J, with 4 bases in between. This chain's CDR3 is CATSRGVTQYF. The CDR3 DNA reads as TGTGCCACCAGCAGAGGAGTTACGCAGTATTTT.

This sequence joins TRBV2 and TRBJ1-5; no definite D call. This CDR3 spans 11 amino acids. The germline gives CDR1 SNHLY, CDR2 FYNNEI. Trimming pared 4 bases from V and 7 bases from J, leaving 5 bases between. The CDR3 DNA is TGTGCCAGCAGTGTCAGACAGCCCCAGCATTTT. It specifies CASSVRQPQHF.

The table lists this clonotype with many counts. This sequence joins TRBV14 and TRBJ2-3; 13 bases align to TRBD2. Germline V gives CDR1 SGHDN, CDR2 FVKESK. V was clipped by 5 bases and J by 4 bases; unmatched bases: 9. The length of the CDR3 is 17 residues. CDR3 bases: TGTGCCAGCAGCACTCTACTAGCGGGGGGGCTGGCAGATACGCAGTATTTT. Its protein is CASSTLLAGGLADTQYF.

This clonotype was observed a handful of times. The V and J genes are TRBV7-3 and TRBJ2-6, with TRBD1 identical over 7 bases. With V trimmed by 5 bases and J by 0 bases, 7 bases remained unmatched. This CDR3 is built from 17 residues. The germline gives CDR1 SGHTA, CDR2 FQGTGA. CDR3 in amino acids: CASSPRQGPSGANVLTF. For the CDR3, the DNA is TGTGCCAGCAGCCCTCGACAGGGTCCCTCTGGGGCCAACGTCCTGACTTTC.

This clonotype occurred a few times. The chain joins TRBV2 to TRBJ2-6; no clear D gene. The CDR3 runs to 14 residues. CDR1 and CDR2 (germline): SNHLY, FYNNEI. The germline V and J ends were trimmed by 1 base and 3 bases, with 4 bases remaining between them. The CDR3 loop is CASSEEGGANVLTF. CDR3 in DNA: TGTGCCAGCAGTGAAGAGGGTGGGGCCAACGTCCTGACTTTC.

In this sample, this clonotype turned up a few times. The rearrangement links TRBV5-5 to TRBJ2-7; D possibly uses TRBD1 or TRBD2 (5 bases each). CDR3 length equals 15 residues. CDR1 is SGHKS and CDR2 is YYEKEE in the germline V gene (reference sequence). Trimming took 4 bases from V and 2 from J, leaving 16 bases between them. CDR3 bases: TGTGCCAGCAGCCCCTCTGGGGGAGCAACCTACGAGCAGTACTTC. Translating gives CASSPSGGATYEQYF.

The chain combines TRBV4-2 with TRBJ2-1, with 10 bases fitting TRBD2. The CDR3 is made up of 16 amino acids. With 1 base clipped from V and 9 bases from J, the junction kept 9 bases outside the gene matches. From germline, CDR1 is LGHNA and CDR2 YNFKEQ. The CDR3 region has the DNA TGTGCCAGCAGCCAAGTCGTCAGCGGGAGGGCCGTTGAGCAGTTCTTC. It yields the protein CASSQVVSGRAVEQFF.